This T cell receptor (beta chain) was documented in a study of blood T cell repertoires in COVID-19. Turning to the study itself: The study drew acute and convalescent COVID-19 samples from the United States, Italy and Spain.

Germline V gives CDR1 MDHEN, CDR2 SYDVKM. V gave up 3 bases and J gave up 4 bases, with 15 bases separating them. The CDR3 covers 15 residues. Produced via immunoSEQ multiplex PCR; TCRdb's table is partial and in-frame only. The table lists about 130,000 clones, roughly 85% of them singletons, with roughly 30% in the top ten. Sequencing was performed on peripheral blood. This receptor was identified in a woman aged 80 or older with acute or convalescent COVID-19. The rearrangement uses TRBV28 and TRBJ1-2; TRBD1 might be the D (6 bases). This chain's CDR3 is CASSLPQYRAYGYTF. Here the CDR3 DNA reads TGTGCCAGCAGTTTGCCCCAATACAGGGCCTATGGCTACACCTTC.